This TCR beta chain came from a study of metastatic and nonmetastatic thyroid tumors. Looking at the study overall: The authors compared repertoires across blood and tumor or nodule tissue from malignant and benign thyroid patients.

General observations from the study: Malignant thyroid tumors reportedly exceeded benign nodules significantly in TCR beta diversity, with the difference appearing in blood and tumor.

TCRdb re-processed the PCR reads through MiXCR. Here the sample spans tens of thousands of clones, roughly an eighth being singletons. Among the patients, none had received any treatment before thyroid surgery. Many counts were recorded for this clone. The antigen is undetermined. The identical CDR3 is also encoded by other nucleotide sequences in the sample. Material: tumor tissue. This receptor was identified in a female donor with papillary thyroid cancer or a benign thyroid nodule (not recorded which). Some clones in this sample may be carry-over from other donors' samples.

CDR3 DNA: TGTGCCAGCAGTGAGAGCCCAGGGTTCGGGCTCTACGAGCAGTACTTC. Translating it yields CASSESPGFGLYEQYF. V gene TRBV6-1 combines with J gene TRBJ2-7; tentative D call: TRBD1 (5 bases). The V and J ends lost 3 bases and 3 bases respectively, with 18 bases between them. Germline-derived CDR1 and CDR2 are MNHNS and SASEGT. This CDR3 is built from 16 residues.